A selection of T cell receptor beta chains follows, all from one sample in a study of graft-versus-host responses after intestinal transplantation. Their antigens remain unidentified. The method was immunoSEQ multiplex PCR; TCRdb's version includes in-frame clones alone and lacks a portion of them. The sample consists of 85,000 to 100,000 clones, 90% to 95% of them appearing once. The material was unstimulated CD4+ T cells sorted from spleen or lymph node cells, obtained before intestinal transplant. These receptors all stem from a human donor who received an intestinal transplant. CDR3s include the opening cysteine and the closing phenylalanine or tryptophan. The D gene is left open where the match is weak. The size of a clone is reported for some rows only, either as once, few or many, or as a class for expanded clones.

d_gene	v_gene	abundance	j_gene	CDR3nt	CDR3aa
-	TRBV14	-	TRBJ1-3	TGTGCCAGCAGCTCACCAGGACAGTTCTCTGGAAACACCATATATTTT	CASSSPGQFSGNTIYF
-	TRBV5-1	-	TRBJ2-1	TGCGCCAGCAGCTTGGTAACCGGGAGCAAATACAAAGAGCAGTTCTTC	CASSLVTGSKYKEQFF
TRBD1	TRBV5-1	-	TRBJ1-2	TGCGCCAGCAGCTCGAACCCTACAGGGGGCTTCCCGGGCTATGGCTACACCTTC	CASSSNPTGGFPGYGYTF
-	TRBV5-8	-	TRBJ2-1	TGTGCCAGCAGCTTGAGGCAGGGGTTTGAGCAGTTCTTC	CASSLRQGFEQFF
-	TRBV2	once	TRBJ2-7	TGTGCCAGCAGTGGGACAGCATACGAGCAGTACTTC	CASSGTAYEQYF
TRBD1	TRBV27	-	TRBJ2-7	TGTGCCAGCAGTCTGGGACAGGCAGCCTACGAGCAGTACTTC	CASSLGQAAYEQYF
-	TRBV6-5	-	TRBJ1-6	TGTGCCAGCAGACAGGGTAATTCACCCCTCCACTTT	CASRQGNSPLHF
TRBD1	TRBV5-1	-	TRBJ1-5	TGCGCCAGCAGCTTGGGGACAGGGGGACAGCCCCAGCATTTT	CASSLGTGGQPQHF
-	TRBV2	once	TRBJ2-1	TGTGCCAGCTTCAGGGGTGGCTCCTACAATGAGCAGTTCTTC	CASFRGGSYNEQFF
-	TRBV28	-	TRBJ1-2	TGTGCCAGCACCCTTCCGGACAGCTCCTATGGCTACACCTTC	CASTLPDSSYGYTF